The 3 T cell receptor beta chains given below trace back to one sample, sequenced in a study of T cells after posttransplantation cyclophosphamide. Sequenced by immunoSEQ multiplex PCR; TCRdb stores in-frame clones only, minus some. There are 25,000 to 30,000 clones in the sample; about nine tenths occur only once, and more than 3% lies in the top ten. The source material was PBMCs. The receptors were sampled from a man in his fifties or sixties.

The chain recombines TRBV7-8 with TRBJ2-4; 7 bases agree with TRBD1. Unmatched junction bases numbered 8, after V lost 7 bases and J lost 8 bases. Germline V gene lookup returns CDR1 SGHVS and CDR2 FQNEAQ. The CDR3 is 13 amino acids. CDR3 loop: CASTFVQGHIQYF. The CDR3 DNA reads TGTGCCAGCACCTTCGTACAGGGGCACATTCAGTACTTC.

The genes are TRBV7-3 and TRBJ2-1; the match to TRBD2 covers 16 bases. J lost 10 bases, V lost 8 bases, and 8 bases had no gene match. Germline CDR1 reads SGHTA; CDR2 reads FQGTGA. CDR3 length: 15 amino acids. Here the CDR3 reads CASGKGTSGGEEQFF. CDR3 nucleotides: TGTGCCAGCGGGAAAGGGACTAGCGGGGGGGAAGAGCAGTTCTTC. Full variable domain (remainder filled in from reference TRBV7-3 and TRBJ2-1): GAGVSQTPSNKVTEKGKYVELRCDPISGHTALYWYRQSLGQGPEFLIYFQGTGAADDSGLPNDRFFAVRPEGSVSTLKIQRTERGDSAVYLCASGKGTSGGEEQFFGPGTRLTVL.

This clone was counted a single time. The chain uses TRBV7-6 and TRBJ2-1; TRBD2 matches 8 bases. The trim removed 1 base at V and 9 bases at J, leaving 14 bases unmatched. CDR3 length equals 17 residues. Germline CDR1 is SGHVS and CDR2 is FNYEAQ. The CDR3 spells CASSLVQASGGPGEQFF. CDR3 bases: TGTGCCAGCAGCTTAGTGCAGGCGAGCGGGGGCCCGGGTGAGCAGTTCTTC.